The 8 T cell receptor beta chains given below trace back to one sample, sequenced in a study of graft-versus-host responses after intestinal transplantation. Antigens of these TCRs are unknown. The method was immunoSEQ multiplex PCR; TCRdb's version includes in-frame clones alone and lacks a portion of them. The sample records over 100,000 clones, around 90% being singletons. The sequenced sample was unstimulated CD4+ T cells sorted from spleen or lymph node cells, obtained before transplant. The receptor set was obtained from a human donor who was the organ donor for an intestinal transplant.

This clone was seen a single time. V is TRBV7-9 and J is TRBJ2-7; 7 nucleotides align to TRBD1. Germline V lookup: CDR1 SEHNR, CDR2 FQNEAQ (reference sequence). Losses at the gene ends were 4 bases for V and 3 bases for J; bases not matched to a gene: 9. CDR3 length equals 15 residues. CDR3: CASSSRGGSFYEQYF. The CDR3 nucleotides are TGTGCCAGCAGCTCGCGAGGGGGCAGTTTCTACGAGCAGTACTTC.

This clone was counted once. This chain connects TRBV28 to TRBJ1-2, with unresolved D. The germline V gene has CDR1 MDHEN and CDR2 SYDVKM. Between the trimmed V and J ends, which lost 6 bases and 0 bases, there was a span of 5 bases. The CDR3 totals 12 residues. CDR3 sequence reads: CASRSSNYGYTF. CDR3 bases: TGTGCCAGCAGGAGCTCTAACTATGGCTACACCTTC.

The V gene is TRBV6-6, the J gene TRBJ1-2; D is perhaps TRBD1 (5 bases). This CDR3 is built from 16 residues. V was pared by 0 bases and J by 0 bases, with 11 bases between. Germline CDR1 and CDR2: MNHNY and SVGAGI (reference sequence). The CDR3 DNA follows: TGTGCCAGCAGTTACTCGTTGCAGGGTTCTAACTATGGCTACACCTTC. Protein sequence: CASSYSLQGSNYGYTF.

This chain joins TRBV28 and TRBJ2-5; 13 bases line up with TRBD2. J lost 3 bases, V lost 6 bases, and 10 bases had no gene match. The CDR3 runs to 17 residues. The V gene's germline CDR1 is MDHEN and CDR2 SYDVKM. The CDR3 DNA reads TGTGCCAGCAGCAAACGCGGACTAGCGGGAGTTAAAGAGACCCAGTACTTC. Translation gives CASSKRGLAGVKETQYF.

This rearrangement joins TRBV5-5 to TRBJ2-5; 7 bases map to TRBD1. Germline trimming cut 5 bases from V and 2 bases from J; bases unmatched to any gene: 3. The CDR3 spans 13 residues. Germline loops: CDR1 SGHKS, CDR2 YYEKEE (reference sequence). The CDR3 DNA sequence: TGTGCCAGCAGGGGGACAGCACAAGAGACCCAGTACTTC. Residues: CASRGTAQETQYF.

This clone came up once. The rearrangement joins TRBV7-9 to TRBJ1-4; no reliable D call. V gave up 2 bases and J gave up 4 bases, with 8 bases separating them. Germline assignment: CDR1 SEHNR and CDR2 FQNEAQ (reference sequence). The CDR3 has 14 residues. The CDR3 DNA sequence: TGTGCCAGCAGCTTAAGGCTCAGTAATGAAAAACTGTTTTTT. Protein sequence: CASSLRLSNEKLFF. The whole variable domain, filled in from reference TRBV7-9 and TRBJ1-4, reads DTGVSQNPRHKITKRGQNVTFRCDPISEHNRLYWYRQTLGQGPEFLTYFQNEAQLEKSRLLSDRFSAERPKGSFSTLEIQRTEQGDSAMYLCASSLRLSNEKLFFGSGTQLSVL.

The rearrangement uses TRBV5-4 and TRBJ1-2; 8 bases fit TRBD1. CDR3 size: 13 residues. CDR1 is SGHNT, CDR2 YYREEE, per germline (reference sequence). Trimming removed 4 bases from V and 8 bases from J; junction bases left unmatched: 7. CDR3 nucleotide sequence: TGTGCCAGCAGCCGACAGGGGACTCGGGGCTACACCTTC. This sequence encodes CASSRQGTRGYTF.

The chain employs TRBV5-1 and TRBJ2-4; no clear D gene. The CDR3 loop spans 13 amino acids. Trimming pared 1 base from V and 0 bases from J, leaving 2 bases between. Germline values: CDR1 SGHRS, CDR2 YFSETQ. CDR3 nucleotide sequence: TGCGCCAGCAGCTTGACAGCCAAAAACATTCAGTACTTC. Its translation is CASSLTAKNIQYF.